This T cell receptor beta chain was profiled in a study of blood T cell repertoires in COVID-19. On the study more broadly: PBMCs, B-cell-depleted T cells, or T cells provided the cDNA or gDNA that made up the material.

Trimming took off 6 bases at V and 7 bases at J, with 10 bases between the two ends. The germline V gene has CDR1 SGHVS and CDR2 FNYEAQ. The CDR3 totals 11 residues. TCRdb's copy holds only in-frame clones and misses some; the assay was immunoSEQ multiplex PCR. The repertoire holds fewer than 250,000 clones, with approximately 87% as singletons. Input material: peripheral blood. V is TRBV7-6 and J is TRBJ2-7, with D maybe TRBD2 (5 bases). This TCR derives from a woman aged 50 to 65 with acute or convalescent COVID-19. DNA of the CDR3: TGTGCCAGCAGAGACTACGGGGAGCAGTACTTC. Protein sequence: CASRDYGEQYF.